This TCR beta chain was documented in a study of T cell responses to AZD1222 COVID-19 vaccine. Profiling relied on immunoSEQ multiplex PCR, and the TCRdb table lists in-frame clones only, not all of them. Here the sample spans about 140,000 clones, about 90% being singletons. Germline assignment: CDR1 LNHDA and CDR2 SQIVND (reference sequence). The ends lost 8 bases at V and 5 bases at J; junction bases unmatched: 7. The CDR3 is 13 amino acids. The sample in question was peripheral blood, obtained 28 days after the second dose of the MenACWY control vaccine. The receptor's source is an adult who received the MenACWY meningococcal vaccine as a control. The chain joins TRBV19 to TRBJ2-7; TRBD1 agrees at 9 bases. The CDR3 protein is CASRDRALNEQYF. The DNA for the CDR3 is TGTGCCAGTCGGGACAGGGCTTTGAACGAGCAGTACTTC.